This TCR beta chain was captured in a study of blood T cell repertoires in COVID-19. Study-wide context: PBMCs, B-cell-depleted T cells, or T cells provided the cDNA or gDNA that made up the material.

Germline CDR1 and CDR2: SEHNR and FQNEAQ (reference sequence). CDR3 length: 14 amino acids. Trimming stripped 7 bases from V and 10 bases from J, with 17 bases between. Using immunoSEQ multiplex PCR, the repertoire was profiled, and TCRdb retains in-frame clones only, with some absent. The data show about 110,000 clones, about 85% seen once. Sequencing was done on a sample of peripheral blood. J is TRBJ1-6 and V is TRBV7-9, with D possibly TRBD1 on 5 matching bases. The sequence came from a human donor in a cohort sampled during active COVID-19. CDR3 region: CASNNQGVRSPLHF. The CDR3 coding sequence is TGTGCCAGCAACAATCAGGGTGTGAGGTCACCCCTCCACTTT.